This T cell receptor beta chain was sequenced in a study of blood T cell repertoires in COVID-19. Study context: Samples representing acute and convalescent COVID-19 were sourced from the United States, Italy and Spain.

A single count supports this clone. Repertoires were generated with immunoSEQ multiplex PCR, while TCRdb's copy carries only in-frame clones and drops some. The sample records about 120,000 clones, around nine tenths being singletons. The receptor's source is a man in his forties or fifties with active COVID-19. The sample comprised peripheral blood.

The CDR3 DNA sequence: TGTGCCAGCAGTTACTCGACAGGAGAGCAGTTCTTC. It is translated as CASSYSTGEQFF. The chain couples TRBV6-6 to TRBJ2-1; tentatively, D is TRBD1 (6 bases). Germline CDR1 and CDR2: MNHNY and SVGAGI (reference sequence). Deletions cut 0 bases from V and 10 bases from J, with 7 bases between. This CDR3 is built from 12 residues.